The 21 T cell receptor beta chains below were found in one sample sequenced in a study of metastatic and nonmetastatic thyroid tumors. TCRdb ran MiXCR on the PCR reads. This sample has about 70,000 clones, with roughly 18% found just once. No treatment had been given to any patient before thyroid surgery. Sequenced input: blood. Receptors were obtained from a female donor with papillary thyroid cancer or a benign thyroid nodule (not recorded which). Some clones in this sample may be carry-over from other donors' samples.

The V and J genes are TRBV30 and TRBJ2-7; D is possibly TRBD1 or TRBD2 (6 bases each). CDR1 and CDR2 from the germline V gene are GTSNPN and SVGIG (reference sequence). The CDR3 has 13 residues. Trimming took off 4 bases at V and 3 bases at J, with 13 bases between the two ends. CDR3 sequence reads: CAWTRGAVYEQYF. DNA for the CDR3: TGTGCCTGGACAAGGGGGGCTGTCTACGAGCAGTACTTC.

This clone was observed at least ten times. This may be a read error, as it is one base from a much larger clone. V and J are TRBV12-5 and TRBJ2-7; possible D gene TRBD2, 6 bases. There are 16 residues in the CDR3. Between the trimmed V and J ends, which lost 4 bases and 1 base, there was a span of 17 bases. Germline V gives CDR1 LGHNT, CDR2 FRNRAP. CDR3: CASGSILGRGSYEQYF. The CDR3 nucleotides are TGTGCTAGTGGTTCCATCCTAGGACGGGGGTCCTACGAGCAGTACTTC.

The rearrangement joins TRBV2 to TRBJ2-1; D tentatively reads TRBD1 or TRBD2 (6 bases each). Germline assignment: CDR1 SNHLY and CDR2 FYNNEI. V shed 6 bases and J shed 7 bases, with 16 bases lying between them. The CDR3 consists of 14 residues. Here the CDR3 reads CASRPMGGWNEQFF. The CDR3 nucleotides are TGTGCCAGCAGGCCAATGGGGGGCTGGAATGAGCAGTTCTTC.

This clone was seen ten or more times. This chain joins TRBV24-1 and TRBJ1-1; D perhaps matches TRBD1 (6 bases). The CDR3 is 13 residues long. The V end lost 7 bases, the J end lost 2 bases, and 10 bases lay between the germline ends. Germline values: CDR1 KGHDR, CDR2 SFDVKD. The CDR3 DNA follows: TGTGCCACCAGAGGGACACCCAACACTGAAGCTTTCTTT. Protein product: CATRGTPNTEAFF.

This clone was counted many times. This chain uses TRBV28 with TRBJ1-2; perhaps TRBD1 as D (5 bases). Between the trimmed V and J ends, which lost 2 bases and 3 bases, there was a span of 7 bases. Germline V gene lookup returns CDR1 MDHEN and CDR2 SYDVKM. This CDR3 comprises 13 residues. The CDR3 region is CASSLTGHYGYTF. The CDR3, as DNA: TGTGCCAGCAGTTTAACAGGACACTATGGCTACACCTTC.

This clone was recorded many times. The chain's CDR3 is CAWTWRPGEKLFF. Written as DNA, the CDR3 is TGTGCCTGGACGTGGCGCCCGGGAGAAAAACTGTTTTTT. The chain recombines TRBV30 with TRBJ1-4; D is ambiguous. Germline V gene sequence: CDR1 GTSNPN, CDR2 SVGIG (reference sequence). V was cut by 4 bases and J by 8 bases, with 14 bases left in between. This CDR3 is 13 amino acids long.

This clone was recorded at least ten times. The V and J genes are TRBV5-6 and TRBJ2-7; 9 bases agree with TRBD2. The CDR3 has 13 residues. Germline V gene data show CDR1 as SGHDT and CDR2 as YYEEEE. The V and J ends lost 2 bases and 9 bases, in that order; junction bases with no gene match: 6. The CDR3 DNA reads as TGTGCCAGCAGCTTCCCCGGGACTAGCCGGCAGTACTTC. Residues: CASSFPGTSRQYF.

This clone was observed at least ten times. This CDR3 is CASSPTGLSYEQYF. DNA of the CDR3: TGTGCCAGCAGCCCGACAGGACTCTCTTACGAGCAGTACTTC. This chain connects TRBV6-1 to TRBJ2-7; tentatively, D is TRBD1 (6 bases). From germline, CDR1 is MNHNS and CDR2 SASEGT. V dropped 6 bases and J dropped 4 bases, with 16 bases sitting between them. The CDR3 sequence is 14 residues long.

This clone appeared many times. This chain links TRBV27 with TRBJ2-2; unclear D gene. CDR1 MNHEY and CDR2 SMNVEV come from the germline V gene (reference sequence). Trimming took 4 bases from V and 3 from J, leaving 9 bases between them. CDR3 size: 14 residues. The CDR3 region has the DNA TGTGCCAGCAGTTACGTCGACGACACCGGGGAGCTGTTTTTT. It codes for CASSYVDDTGELFF.

This clone was seen many times. V is TRBV7-8 and J is TRBJ1-6; 7 bases align to TRBD1. CDR1 is SGHVS, CDR2 FQNEAQ, per germline. This CDR3 has 17 residues. J was trimmed by 0 bases and V by 2 bases; bases with no gene match: 4. The CDR3 nucleotides read TGTGCCAGCAGCTTAATGGGACAGAGCTCCTATAATTCACCCCTCCACTTT. Protein sequence: CASSLMGQSSYNSPLHF.

Many counts were recorded for this clone. V gene TRBV30 combines with J gene TRBJ1-3; 7 bases fit TRBD1. Germline V gene sequence: CDR1 GTSNPN, CDR2 SVGIG (reference sequence). The CDR3 runs 15 residues. Losses at the gene ends were 7 bases for V and 0 bases for J; bases not matched to a gene: 9. Written as DNA, the CDR3 is TGTGCCTACTCGGGACAGCCCTCCTCTGGAAACACCATATATTTT. This codes for CAYSGQPSSGNTIYF.

At least ten counts were recorded for this clone. The chain links TRBV6-5 to TRBJ1-1; D not certain. Germline loops: CDR1 MNHEY, CDR2 SVGAGI. With 2 bases removed from V and 7 bases from J, the gap between germline ends came to 8 bases. The CDR3 is made up of 12 amino acids. The CDR3 bases are TGTGCCAGCAGTTACCAGCCAAATGAAGCTTTCTTT. It yields the protein CASSYQPNEAFF.

This clone was picked up a small number of times. This chain links TRBV28 with TRBJ1-1; weak D call: TRBD1 (5 bases). CDR3 length equals 14 residues. V lost 2 bases to trimming and J lost 6 bases, with 13 bases between them. CDR1 MDHEN and CDR2 SYDVKM come from the germline V gene. The CDR3 bases are TGTGCCAGCAGTTTAGCTTCTCGGGGCCCTGAAGCTTTCTTT. Encoded protein: CASSLASRGPEAFF.

This clone has at least ten counts. The chain joins TRBV11-3 to TRBJ2-3; 10 bases map to TRBD2. CDR3 length: 16 residues. Germline lookup yields CDR1 SGHNT and CDR2 YENEEA. The trim removed 1 base at V and 4 bases at J, leaving 5 bases unmatched. The CDR3 sequence is CASSLGLAGKSDTQYF. CDR3 in DNA: TGTGCCAGCAGCTTAGGACTAGCGGGTAAATCAGATACGCAGTATTTT.

This clone was observed a few times. V gene TRBV30 combines with J gene TRBJ2-1, with D perhaps being TRBD1 or TRBD2 (5 bases each). The CDR3 sequence is 16 residues long. Trimming took 0 bases from V and 9 from J, leaving 21 bases between them. Germline V CDR1 and CDR2: GTSNPN, SVGIG (reference sequence). The chain's CDR3 is CAWSVFWGRGSGEQFF. CDR3 nucleotide sequence: TGTGCCTGGAGTGTATTCTGGGGGAGAGGGTCCGGTGAGCAGTTCTTC.

This clone was recorded many times. The chain couples TRBV5-6 to TRBJ1-5; D not resolved. The CDR3 consists of 14 residues. CDR1 is SGHDT, CDR2 YYEEEE, per germline. V was pared by 1 base and J by 3 bases, with 8 bases between. The CDR3 protein is CASSLKGNNQPQHF. The CDR3 region has the DNA TGTGCCAGCAGCTTGAAGGGAAACAATCAGCCCCAGCATTTT.

This clone was picked up many times. This sequence joins TRBV10-2 and TRBJ2-2, with no clear D. V lost 7 bases to trimming and J lost 1 base, with 10 bases between them. The germline V gene has CDR1 WSHSY and CDR2 SAAADI. This CDR3 is 14 amino acids long. The CDR3 region has the DNA TGCGCCAGCATGCTGGCGAAGAACACCGGGGAGCTGTTTTTT. It yields the protein CASMLAKNTGELFF.

This clone has a count of ten or more. The chain recombines TRBV6-5 with TRBJ2-2; D not resolved. This CDR3 comprises 15 residues. V dropped 0 bases and J dropped 1 base, with 6 bases sitting between them. The V gene's germline CDR1 is MNHEY and CDR2 SVGAGI. CDR3 sequence: CASSYSIGNTGELFF. The CDR3 DNA reads TGTGCCAGCAGTTACTCGATTGGGAACACCGGGGAGCTGTTTTTT.

This chain connects TRBV15 to TRBJ2-3, with 12 bases lining up with TRBD2. The ends lost 4 bases at V and 2 bases at J; junction bases unmatched: 1. CDR1 is LNHNV, CDR2 YYDKDF, per germline (reference sequence). The CDR3 consists of 15 residues. The chain's CDR3 is CATSTSGGATDTQYF. The CDR3 bases are TGTGCCACCAGCACTAGCGGGGGGGCCACAGATACGCAGTATTTT.

The chain joins TRBV7-8 to TRBJ2-5, with D possibly TRBD1 on 6 matching bases. V lost 2 bases, J lost 0 bases, and 13 bases lay in between. There are 16 residues in the CDR3. Germline V gene sequence: CDR1 SGHVS, CDR2 FQNEAQ. The CDR3 loop reads CASSLKGQRYQETQYF. The DNA of the CDR3 is TGTGCCAGCAGCTTAAAAGGACAGAGGTACCAAGAGACCCAGTACTTC.

In this sample, this clone turned up many times. The chain joins TRBV12-5 to TRBJ2-1; D remains unclear. The germline V gene encodes CDR1 LGHNT and CDR2 FRNRAP. V lost 3 bases and J 10 bases, leaving 10 bases between the germline ends. The CDR3 spans 12 residues. CDR3 sequence: CASGFSRLEQFF. The CDR3 DNA reads TGTGCTAGTGGTTTCAGTAGGCTAGAGCAGTTCTTC. The whole variable domain, filled in from reference TRBV12-5 and TRBJ2-1, reads DARVTQTPRHKVTEMGQEVTMRCQPILGHNTVFWYRQTMMQGLELLAYFRNRAPLDDSGMPKDRFSAEMPDATLATLKIQPSEPRDSAVYFCASGFSRLEQFFGPGTRLTVL.